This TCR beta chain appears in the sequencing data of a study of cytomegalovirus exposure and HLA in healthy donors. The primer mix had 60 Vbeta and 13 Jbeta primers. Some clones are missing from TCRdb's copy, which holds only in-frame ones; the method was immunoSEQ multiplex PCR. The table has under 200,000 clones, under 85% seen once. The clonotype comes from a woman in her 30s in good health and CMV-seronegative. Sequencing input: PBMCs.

The CDR3 loop reads CASKRSTYGYTF. DNA of the CDR3: TGTGCCAGTAAACGGTCCACCTATGGCTACACCTTC. The V gene is TRBV19, the J gene TRBJ1-2; no clear D. The CDR3 consists of 12 residues. In germline, CDR1 is LNHDA, CDR2 SQIVND (reference sequence). The V and J ends lost 7 bases and 4 bases respectively, with 10 bases between them. The full variable domain, rest sourced from reference TRBV19 and TRBJ1-2, is DGGITQSPKYLFRKEGQNVTLSCEQNLNHDAMYWYRQDPGQGLRLIYYSQIVNDFQKGDIAEGYSVSREKKESFPLTVTSAQKNPTAFYLCASKRSTYGYTFGSGTRLTVV.